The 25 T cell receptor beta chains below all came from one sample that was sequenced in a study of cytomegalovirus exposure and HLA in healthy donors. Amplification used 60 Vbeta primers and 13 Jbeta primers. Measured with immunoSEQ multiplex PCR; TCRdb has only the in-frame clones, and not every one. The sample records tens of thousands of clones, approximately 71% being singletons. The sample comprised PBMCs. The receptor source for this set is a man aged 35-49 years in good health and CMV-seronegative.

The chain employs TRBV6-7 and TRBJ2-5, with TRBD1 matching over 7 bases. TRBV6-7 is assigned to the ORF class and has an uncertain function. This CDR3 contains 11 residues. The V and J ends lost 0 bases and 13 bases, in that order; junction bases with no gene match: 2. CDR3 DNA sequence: TGTGCCAGCAGTTACTCCCGACAGGGGTACTTC. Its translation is CASSYSRQGYF.

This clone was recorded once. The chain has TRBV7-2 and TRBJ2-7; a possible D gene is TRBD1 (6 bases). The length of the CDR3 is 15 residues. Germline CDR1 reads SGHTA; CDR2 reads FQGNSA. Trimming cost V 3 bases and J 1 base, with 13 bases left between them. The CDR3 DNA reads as TGTGCCAGCAGCTTCGCAGGGGACGGGTCCTACGAGCAGTACTTC. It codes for CASSFAGDGSYEQYF.

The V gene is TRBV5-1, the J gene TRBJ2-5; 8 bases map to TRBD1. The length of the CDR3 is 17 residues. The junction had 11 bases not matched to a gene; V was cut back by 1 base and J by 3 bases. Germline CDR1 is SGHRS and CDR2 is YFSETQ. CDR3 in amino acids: CASSLRVRPGGEETQYF. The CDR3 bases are TGCGCCAGCAGCTTGCGGGTAAGGCCAGGGGGCGAAGAGACCCAGTACTTC.

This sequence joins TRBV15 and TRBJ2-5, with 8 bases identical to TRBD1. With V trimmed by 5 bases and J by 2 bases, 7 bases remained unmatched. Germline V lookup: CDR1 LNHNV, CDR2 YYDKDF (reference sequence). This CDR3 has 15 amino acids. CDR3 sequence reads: CATSARTGHQETQYF. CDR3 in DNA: TGTGCCACCAGCGCACGGACAGGGCATCAAGAGACCCAGTACTTC.

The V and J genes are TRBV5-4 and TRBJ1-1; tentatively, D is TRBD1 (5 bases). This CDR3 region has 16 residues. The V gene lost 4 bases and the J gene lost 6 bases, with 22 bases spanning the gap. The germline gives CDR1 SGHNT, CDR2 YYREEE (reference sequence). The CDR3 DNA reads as TGTGCCAGCAGCCCGGAGGGGACCGGGGTATTCTCTGAAGCTTTCTTT. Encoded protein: CASSPEGTGVFSEAFF.

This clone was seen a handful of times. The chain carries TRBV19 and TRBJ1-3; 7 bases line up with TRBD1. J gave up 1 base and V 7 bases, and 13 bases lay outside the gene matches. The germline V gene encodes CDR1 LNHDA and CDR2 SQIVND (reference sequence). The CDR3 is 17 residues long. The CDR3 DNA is TGTGCCAGTATCGGACAGGCGTTCTTCTCATCTGGAAACACCATATATTTT. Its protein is CASIGQAFFSSGNTIYF.

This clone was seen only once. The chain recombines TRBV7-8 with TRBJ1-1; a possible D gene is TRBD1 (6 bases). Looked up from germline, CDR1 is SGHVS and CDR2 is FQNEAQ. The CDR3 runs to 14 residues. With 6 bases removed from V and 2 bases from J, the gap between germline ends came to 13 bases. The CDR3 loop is CASRGIGGNTEAFF. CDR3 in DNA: TGTGCCAGCAGGGGGATTGGGGGCAACACTGAAGCTTTCTTT.

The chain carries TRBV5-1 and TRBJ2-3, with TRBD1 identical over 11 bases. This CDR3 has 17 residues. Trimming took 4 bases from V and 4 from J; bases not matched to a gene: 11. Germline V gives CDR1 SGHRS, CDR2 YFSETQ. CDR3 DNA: TGCGCCAGCAGCCCCCGGACAGGGGGCTACCTTGCAGATACGCAGTATTTT. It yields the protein CASSPRTGGYLADTQYF.

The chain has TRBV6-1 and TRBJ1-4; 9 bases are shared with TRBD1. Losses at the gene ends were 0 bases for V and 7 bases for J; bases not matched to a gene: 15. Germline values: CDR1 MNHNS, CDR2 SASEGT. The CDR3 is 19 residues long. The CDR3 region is CASSEAWGTGLSLGEKLFF. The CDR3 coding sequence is TGTGCCAGCAGTGAAGCGTGGGGGACAGGGCTAAGTCTGGGTGAAAAACTGTTTTTT.

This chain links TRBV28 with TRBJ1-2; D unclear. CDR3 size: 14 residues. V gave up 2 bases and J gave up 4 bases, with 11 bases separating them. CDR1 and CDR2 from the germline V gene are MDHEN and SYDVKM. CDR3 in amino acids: CASSLPGEIYGYTF. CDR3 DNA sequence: TGTGCCAGCAGTTTACCGGGTGAGATCTATGGCTACACCTTC.

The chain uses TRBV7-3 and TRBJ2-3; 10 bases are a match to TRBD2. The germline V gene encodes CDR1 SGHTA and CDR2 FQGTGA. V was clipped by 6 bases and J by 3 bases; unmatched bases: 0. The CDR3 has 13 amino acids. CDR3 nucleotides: TGTGCCAGCAGTAGCGGGGGGACAGATACGCAGTATTTT. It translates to CASSSGGTDTQYF.

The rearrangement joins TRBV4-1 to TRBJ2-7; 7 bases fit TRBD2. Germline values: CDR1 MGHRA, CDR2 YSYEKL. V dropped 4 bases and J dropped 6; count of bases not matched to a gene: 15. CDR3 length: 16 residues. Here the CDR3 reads CASSLETSTSSGEQYF. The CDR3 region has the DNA TGCGCCAGCAGCCTAGAAACGTCGACTAGCTCGGGCGAGCAGTACTTC.

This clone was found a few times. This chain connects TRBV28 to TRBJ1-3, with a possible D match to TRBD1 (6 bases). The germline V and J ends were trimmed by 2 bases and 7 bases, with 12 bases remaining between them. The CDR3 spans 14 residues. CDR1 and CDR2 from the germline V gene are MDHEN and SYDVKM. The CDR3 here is CASSLQRTGNTIYF. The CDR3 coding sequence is TGTGCCAGCAGTTTACAAAGAACAGGGAACACCATATATTTT. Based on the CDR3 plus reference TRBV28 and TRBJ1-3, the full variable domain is DVKVTQSSRYLVKRTGEKVFLECVQDMDHENMFWYRQDPGLGLRLIYFSYDVKMKEKGDIPEGYSVSREKKERFSLILESASTNQTSMYLCASSLQRTGNTIYFGEGSWLTVV.

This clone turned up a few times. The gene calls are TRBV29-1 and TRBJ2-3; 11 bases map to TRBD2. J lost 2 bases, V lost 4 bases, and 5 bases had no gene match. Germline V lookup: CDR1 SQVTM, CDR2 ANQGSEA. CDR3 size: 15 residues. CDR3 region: CSVGRLAGSTDTQYF. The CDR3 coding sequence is TGCAGCGTTGGACGACTAGCGGGGTCCACAGATACGCAGTATTTT.

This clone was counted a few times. The CDR3 coding sequence is TGTGCCAGCAGTGTGACACGCTGGAATGAAAAACTGTTTTTT. Translating it yields CASSVTRWNEKLFF. The chain couples TRBV6-5 to TRBJ1-4; the D is unclear. This CDR3 comprises 14 residues. Germline CDR1 and CDR2: MNHEY and SVGAGI. The V and J ends lost 5 bases and 5 bases respectively, with 12 bases between them.

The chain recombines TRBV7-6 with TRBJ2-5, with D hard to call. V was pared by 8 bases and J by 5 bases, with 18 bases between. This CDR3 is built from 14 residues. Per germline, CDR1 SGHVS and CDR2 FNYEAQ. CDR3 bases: TGTGCCAGCCGTGGCACAGCTGATGGGGAGACCCAGTACTTC. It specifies CASRGTADGETQYF. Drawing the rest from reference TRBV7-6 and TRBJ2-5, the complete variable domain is GAGVSQSPRYKVTKRGQDVALRCDPISGHVSLYWYRQALGQGPEFLTYFNYEAQQDKSGLPNDRFSAERPEGSISTLTIQRTEQRDSAMYRCASRGTADGETQYFGPGTRLLVL.

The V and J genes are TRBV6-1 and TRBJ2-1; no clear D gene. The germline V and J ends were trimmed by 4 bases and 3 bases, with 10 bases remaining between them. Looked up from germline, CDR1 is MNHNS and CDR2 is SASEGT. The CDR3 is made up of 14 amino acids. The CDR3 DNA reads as TGTGCCAGCAGTGGCGACGGAGACTACAATGAGCAGTTCTTC. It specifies CASSGDGDYNEQFF.

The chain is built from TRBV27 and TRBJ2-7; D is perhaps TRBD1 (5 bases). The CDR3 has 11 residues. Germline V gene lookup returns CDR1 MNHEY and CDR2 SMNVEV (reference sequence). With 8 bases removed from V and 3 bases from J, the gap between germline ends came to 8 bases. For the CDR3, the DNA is TGTGCCAGCGGGGCCTTCTACGAGCAGTACTTC. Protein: CASGAFYEQYF.

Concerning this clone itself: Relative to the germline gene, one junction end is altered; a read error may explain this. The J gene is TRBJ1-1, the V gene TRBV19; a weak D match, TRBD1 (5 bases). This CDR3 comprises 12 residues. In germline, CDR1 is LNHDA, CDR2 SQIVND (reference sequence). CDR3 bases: TGCGCCGCAGGGCGGGGTGGCACTGAAGCTTTCTTT. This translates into CAAGRGGTEAFF. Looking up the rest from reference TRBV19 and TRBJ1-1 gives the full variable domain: DGGITQSPKYLFRKEGQNVTLSCEQNLNHDAMYWYRQDPGQGLRLIYYSQIVNDFQKGDIAEGYSVSREKKESFPLTVTSAQKNPTAFYLCAAGRGGTEAFFGQGTRLTVV.

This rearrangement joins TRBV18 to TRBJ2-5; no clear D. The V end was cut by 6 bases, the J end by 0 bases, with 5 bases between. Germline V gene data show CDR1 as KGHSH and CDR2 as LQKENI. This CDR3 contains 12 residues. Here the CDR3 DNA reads TGTGCCAGCTCCTCGTACCAAGAGACCCAGTACTTC. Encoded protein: CASSSYQETQYF.

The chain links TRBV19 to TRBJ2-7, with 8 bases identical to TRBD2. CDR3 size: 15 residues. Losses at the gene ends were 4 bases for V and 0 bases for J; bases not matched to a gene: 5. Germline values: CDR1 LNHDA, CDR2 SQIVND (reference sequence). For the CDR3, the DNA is TGTGCCAGTAGTACGCTAGCGGGCCCCTCCTACGAGCAGTACTTC. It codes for CASSTLAGPSYEQYF.

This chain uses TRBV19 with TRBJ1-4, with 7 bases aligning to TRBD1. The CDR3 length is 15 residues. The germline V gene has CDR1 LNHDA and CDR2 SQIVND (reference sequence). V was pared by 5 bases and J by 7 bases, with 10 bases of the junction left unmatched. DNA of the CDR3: TGTGCCAGTAGTCAGAGACAGGGAGGAATTGAAAAACTGTTTTTT. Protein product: CASSQRQGGIEKLFF. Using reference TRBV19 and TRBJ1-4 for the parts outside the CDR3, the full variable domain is DGGITQSPKYLFRKEGQNVTLSCEQNLNHDAMYWYRQDPGQGLRLIYYSQIVNDFQKGDIAEGYSVSREKKESFPLTVTSAQKNPTAFYLCASSQRQGGIEKLFFGSGTQLSVL.

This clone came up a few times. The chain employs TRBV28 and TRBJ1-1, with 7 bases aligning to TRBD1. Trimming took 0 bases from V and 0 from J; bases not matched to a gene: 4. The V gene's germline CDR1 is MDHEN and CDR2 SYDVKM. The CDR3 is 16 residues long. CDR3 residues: CASSLWTGTMNTEAFF. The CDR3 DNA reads TGTGCCAGCAGTTTATGGACAGGGACCATGAACACTGAAGCTTTCTTT.

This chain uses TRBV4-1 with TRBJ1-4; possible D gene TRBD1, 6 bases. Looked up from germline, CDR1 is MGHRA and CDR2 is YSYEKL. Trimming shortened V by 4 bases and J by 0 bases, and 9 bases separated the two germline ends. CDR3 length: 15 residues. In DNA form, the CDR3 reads TGCGCCAGCAGCCCACGGACAGCAACTAATGAAAAACTGTTTTTT. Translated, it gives CASSPRTATNEKLFF.

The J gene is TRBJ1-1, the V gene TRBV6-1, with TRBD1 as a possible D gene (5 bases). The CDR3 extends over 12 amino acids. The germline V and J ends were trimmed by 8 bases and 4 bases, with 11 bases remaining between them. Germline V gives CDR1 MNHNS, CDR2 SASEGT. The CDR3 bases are TGTGCCAGCGGACAATTGCTCACTGAAGCTTTCTTT. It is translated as CASGQLLTEAFF.